This is a list of T cell receptor beta chains from one sample in a study of a mutant IDH1 vaccine in newly diagnosed glioma. The method was immunoSEQ multiplex PCR; TCRdb's version includes in-frame clones alone and lacks a portion of them. The sample lists 15,000 or so clones, about 80% seen once, with about 9.1% in the top ten. Source: PBMCs, taken from a glioma patient treated with radiotherapy, temozolomide or both. These receptors all stem from a man aged 35 to 55 with glioma. Each CDR3 is given with its conserved first and last residue. A D gene is named only where the DNA matches it firmly. Rows may omit the clone size; those that give it use once, few, many or a size class.

few	TRBV9	-	TRBJ1-2	TGTGCCAGCAGCGTAGACGGACCCTATGGCTACACCTTC	CASSVDGPYGYTF
-	TRBV19	-	TRBJ2-6	TGTGCCAGTAGTAGGGCCCGGGGTGGCTACTCTGGGGCCAACGTCCTGACTTTC	CASSRARGGYSGANVLTF
-	TRBV7-9	TRBD1	TRBJ1-3	TGTGCCAGCAGTTTACAGGGGTCCTCTGGAAACACCATATATTTT	CASSLQGSSGNTIYF
-	TRBV11-3	TRBD1	TRBJ1-2	TGTGCCAGCAGCGAGACAGGGGGCTTCGCCAAGGGCTACACCTTC	CASSETGGFAKGYTF
-	TRBV7-9	TRBD1	TRBJ1-3	TGTGCCAGCAACATAGGTGGGACAGGGTCGTCTGGAAACACCATATATTTT	CASNIGGTGSSGNTIYF
-	TRBV5-1	TRBD2	TRBJ2-1	TGCGCCAGCAGCTTGGCCGGCGGGAGGAATGTCAATGAGCAGTTCTTC	CASSLAGGRNVNEQFF
-	TRBV2	TRBD1	TRBJ2-1	TGTGCCAGCGACGGGACAGGGGATCCCAGCTCCTACAATGAGCAGTTCTTC	CASDGTGDPSSYNEQFF
-	TRBV7-6	-	TRBJ2-5	TGTGCCAGCAGCTTGCAGGAGACCCAGTACTTC	CASSLQETQYF
-	TRBV28	TRBD2	TRBJ2-5	TGTGCCAGCCCCCCCCGCCTAGCGGGAGGGTGGGAGACCCAGTACTTC	CASPPRLAGGWETQYF
-	TRBV19	-	TRBJ2-5	TGTGCCAGTAGTCCGGGGAATTTAAGGGGAAAAGAGACCCAGTACTTC	CASSPGNLRGKETQYF
-	TRBV10-1	-	TRBJ1-1	TGCGCCACTGTATCTTCCGTGGGAGAGGACACTGAAGCTTTCTTT	CATVSSVGEDTEAFF
-	TRBV15	-	TRBJ1-1	TGTGCCACTAGCGACCCCGGCAGGGCCATCGGTACTGAAGCTTTCTTT	CATSDPGRAIGTEAFF
-	TRBV7-2	TRBD1	TRBJ2-3	TGTGCCAGCAGCTTAGCGCGGACAGGGGCAGATACGCAGTATTTT	CASSLARTGADTQYF
-	TRBV30	-	TRBJ1-1	TGTGCCTGGAGTGTACGATACGCAAGCTCCTCTAACACTGAAGCTTTCTTT	CAWSVRYASSSNTEAFF
once	TRBV28	TRBD2	TRBJ2-1	TGTGCCGTAAATTCTGTTGGGATGCGGGGGAATGAGCAGTTCTTC	CAVNSVGMRGNEQFF
-	TRBV29-1	TRBD1	TRBJ2-1	TGCAGCGTTGCGCAGGGGGTCTTTGTGCAGTTCTTC	CSVAQGVFVQFF
-	TRBV29-1	-	TRBJ2-1	TGCAGCGTGGGACCGGGGAATGAGCAGTTCTTC	CSVGPGNEQFF
-	TRBV10-3	-	TRBJ2-3	TGTGCCATCAGTGACTCGGGGGAGGGCACAGATACGCAGTATTTT	CAISDSGEGTDTQYF
-	TRBV10-3	TRBD2	TRBJ2-3	TGTGCCATCAGGCAGCTAGCGGGAGGTCAAGATACGCAGTATTTT	CAIRQLAGGQDTQYF
-	TRBV19	-	TRBJ1-5	TGTGCCAGTAGTATAGTTTGGGGGGGTCAGGGTCCCCAGCATTTT	CASSIVWGGQGPQHF
-	TRBV12-5	TRBD1	TRBJ1-3	TGTGCTAGTGGTTTGGTACCGACAGGGGTTGGAAACACCATATATTTT	CASGLVPTGVGNTIYF
-	TRBV20-1	-	TRBJ1-1	TGCACCGCCTGGGGGGGCACTGAAGCTTTCTTT	CTAWGGTEAFF
-	TRBV7-9	-	TRBJ2-2	TGTGCTGGAGCTATATCAAACACCGGGGAGCTGTTTTTT	CAGAISNTGELFF
few	TRBV11-2	-	TRBJ2-3	TGTGCCAGCAGCACGGGGAGTACGCAGTATTTT	CASSTGSTQYF
-	TRBV9	-	TRBJ2-2	TGTGCCAGCAGCGTACAGGGAGGCGCCGGGGAGCTGTTTTTT	CASSVQGGAGELFF
-	TRBV9	-	TRBJ2-2	TGTGCCAGCAGCGTAGGGGACACTGAGTCGGGGGAGCTGTTTTTT	CASSVGDTESGELFF
-	TRBV4-3	-	TRBJ2-1	TGCGCCAGCAGCCAACCTACGAGCAATGAGCAGTTCTTC	CASSQPTSNEQFF
-	TRBV7-9	-	TRBJ2-3	TGTGCCAGCAGCGGATCAGGGGGGCAGGCTAGCACAGATACGCAGTATTTT	CASSGSGGQASTDTQYF
-	TRBV7-9	TRBD2	TRBJ2-7	TGTGCCAGCAGCTTAGATATAGCGGGAGGCCTCTCCTACGAGCAGTACTTC	CASSLDIAGGLSYEQYF
-	TRBV6-7	-	TRBJ2-1	TGTGCCAGCAGTTTACCGGTAGAGGGGCGGAAATCCAATGAGCAGTTCTTC	CASSLPVEGRKSNEQFF
-	TRBV5-6	-	TRBJ2-3	TGTGCCAGCAGCTTGTTCAAGAAATCAGATACGCAGTATTTT	CASSLFKKSDTQYF
few	TRBV19	-	TRBJ1-1	TGTGCCAGTAGTGAACAGGGATTCAGGACTGAAGCTTTCTTT	CASSEQGFRTEAFF
-	TRBV19	-	TRBJ1-3	TGTGCCGGTAGTATCTCGGACCTCTCTGGAAACACCATATATTTT	CAGSISDLSGNTIYF
-	TRBV11-2	-	TRBJ2-2	TGTGCCAGCAGCTTAGGGCAGGTGACGGCCGGGGAGCTGTTTTTT	CASSLGQVTAGELFF
-	TRBV7-8	-	TRBJ1-5	TGTGCCAGCAGCTTAATACCCCGCGACAGCTACAATCAGCCCCAGCATTTT	CASSLIPRDSYNQPQHF
once	TRBV4-2	-	TRBJ2-1	TGTGCCAGCAGCCAAGATTCGCGAACCGATGAGCAGTTCTTC	CASSQDSRTDEQFF
-	TRBV7-7	TRBD2	TRBJ2-1	TGTGCCAGCAGCTTAGGGCCTAGCGGGGATTACAATGAGCAGTTCTTC	CASSLGPSGDYNEQFF
-	TRBV7-8	-	TRBJ2-2	TGTGCCAGCAGCTCCAGCGCCGGGGAGCTGTTTTTT	CASSSSAGELFF
-	TRBV19	-	TRBJ2-2	TGTGCCAGTAGTGTGGGGCCGACGGCCGGGGAGCTGTTTTTT	CASSVGPTAGELFF
-	TRBV30	TRBD1	TRBJ1-5	TGTGCCTGGAGCGGGGGACAGGGGCTGCGACCCCAGCATTTT	CAWSGGQGLRPQHF
-	TRBV29-1	TRBD2	TRBJ2-1	TGCAGTCAGTCATTTACTAGCGGAGGGGGTGAGCAGTTCTTC	CSQSFTSGGGEQFF
-	TRBV27	TRBD1	TRBJ1-2	TGTGCCAGCAGTGGCGCCGCAGGGGGCCGCCAGGGCTACACCTTC	CASSGAAGGRQGYTF
few	TRBV6-5	-	TRBJ2-5	TGTGCCAGCAGTTACTCTGGGTCAGAGCTGGAGACCCAGTACTTC	CASSYSGSELETQYF
-	TRBV5-1	TRBD2	TRBJ2-1	TGCGCCAGCAGCTTAGGGCTAGCGGGAGGCCTCTGGAGAGAGCAGTTCTTC	CASSLGLAGGLWREQFF
-	TRBV6-6	-	TRBJ1-4	TGTGCCAGCAGATACGGTGGGGGCGGTGAGGAAAAACTGTTTTTT	CASRYGGGGEEKLFF
-	TRBV6-6	TRBD2	TRBJ2-7	TGTGCCAGCAGTACCGGGCTAGCGGGTACCTCCTACGAGCAGTACTTC	CASSTGLAGTSYEQYF
-	TRBV19	TRBD1	TRBJ1-2	TGTGCCAGTAGTGCGACAGGGGTCGACTATGGCTACACCTTC	CASSATGVDYGYTF
once	TRBV5-1	-	TRBJ2-7	TGCGCCAGCAGCTACAACAGGGACGAGCAGTACTTC	CASSYNRDEQYF
-	TRBV4-2	TRBD2	TRBJ2-2	TGTGCCAGCAGCCAAGGCCCAGCGGGAGGGCCCGGCACCGGGGAGCTGTTTTTT	CASSQGPAGGPGTGELFF
few	TRBV7-6	-	TRBJ2-1	TGTGCCGTCGGAAGCGCATCCTACAATGAGCAGTTCTTC	CAVGSASYNEQFF
-	TRBV9	TRBD2	TRBJ2-1	TGTGCCAGCAGCGTAGTTACGGGAGGGGATAATGAGCAGTTCTTC	CASSVVTGGDNEQFF
-	TRBV9	TRBD2	TRBJ2-5	TGTGCCAGCAGCCCTGGGGGACTACAAGAGACCCAGTACTTC	CASSPGGLQETQYF
-	TRBV4-2	TRBD1	TRBJ2-2	TGTGCCAGCAGCCCCCAGGACAGGACGAACACCGGGGAGCTGTTTTTT	CASSPQDRTNTGELFF
-	TRBV7-9	TRBD2	TRBJ2-1	TGTGCCAGCAGCGCGGTACTAGCGGACCTCAATGAGCAGTTCTTC	CASSAVLADLNEQFF